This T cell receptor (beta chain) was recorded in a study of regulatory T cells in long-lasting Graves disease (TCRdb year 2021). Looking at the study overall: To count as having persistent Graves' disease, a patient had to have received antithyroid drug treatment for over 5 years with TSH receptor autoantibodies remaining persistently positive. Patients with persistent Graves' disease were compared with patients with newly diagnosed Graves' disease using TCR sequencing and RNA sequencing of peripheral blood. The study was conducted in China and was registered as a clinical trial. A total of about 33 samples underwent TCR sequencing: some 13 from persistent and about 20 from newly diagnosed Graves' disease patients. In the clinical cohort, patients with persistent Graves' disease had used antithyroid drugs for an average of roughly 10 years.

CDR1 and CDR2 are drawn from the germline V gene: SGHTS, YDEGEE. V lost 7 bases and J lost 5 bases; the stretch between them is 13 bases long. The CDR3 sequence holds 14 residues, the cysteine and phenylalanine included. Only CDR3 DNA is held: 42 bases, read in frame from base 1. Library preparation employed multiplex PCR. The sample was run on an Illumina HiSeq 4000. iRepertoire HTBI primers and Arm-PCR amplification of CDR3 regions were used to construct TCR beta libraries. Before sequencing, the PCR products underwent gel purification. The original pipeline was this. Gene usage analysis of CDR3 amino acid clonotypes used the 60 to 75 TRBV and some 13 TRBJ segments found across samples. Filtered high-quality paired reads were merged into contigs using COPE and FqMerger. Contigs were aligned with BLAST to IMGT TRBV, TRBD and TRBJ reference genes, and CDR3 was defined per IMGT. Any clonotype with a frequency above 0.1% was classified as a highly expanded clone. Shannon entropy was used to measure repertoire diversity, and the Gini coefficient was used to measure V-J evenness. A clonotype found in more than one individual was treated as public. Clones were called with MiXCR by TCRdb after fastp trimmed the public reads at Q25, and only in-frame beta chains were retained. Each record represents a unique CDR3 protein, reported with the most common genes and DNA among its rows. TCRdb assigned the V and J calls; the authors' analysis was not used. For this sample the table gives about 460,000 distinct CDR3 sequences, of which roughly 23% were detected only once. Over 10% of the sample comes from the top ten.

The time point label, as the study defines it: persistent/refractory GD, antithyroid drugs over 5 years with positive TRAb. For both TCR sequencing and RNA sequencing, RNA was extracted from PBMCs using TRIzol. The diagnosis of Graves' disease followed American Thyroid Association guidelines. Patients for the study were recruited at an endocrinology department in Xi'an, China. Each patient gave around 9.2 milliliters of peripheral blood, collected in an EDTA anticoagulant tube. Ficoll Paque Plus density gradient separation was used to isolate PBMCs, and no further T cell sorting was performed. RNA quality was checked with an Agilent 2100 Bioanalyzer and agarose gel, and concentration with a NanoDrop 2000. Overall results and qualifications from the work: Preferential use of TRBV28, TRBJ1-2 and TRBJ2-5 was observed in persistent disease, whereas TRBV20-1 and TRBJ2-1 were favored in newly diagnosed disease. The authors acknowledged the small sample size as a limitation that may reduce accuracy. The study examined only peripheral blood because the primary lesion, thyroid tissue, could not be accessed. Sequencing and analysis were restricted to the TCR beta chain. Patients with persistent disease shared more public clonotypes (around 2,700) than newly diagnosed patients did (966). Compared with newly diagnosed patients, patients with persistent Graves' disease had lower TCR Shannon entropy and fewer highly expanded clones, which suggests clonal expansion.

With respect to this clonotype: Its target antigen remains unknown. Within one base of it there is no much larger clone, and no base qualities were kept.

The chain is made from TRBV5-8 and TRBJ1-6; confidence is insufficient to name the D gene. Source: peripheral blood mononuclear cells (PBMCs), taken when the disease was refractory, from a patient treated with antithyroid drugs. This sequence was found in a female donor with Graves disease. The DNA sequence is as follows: TGTGCCAGCGTGGGCCTAGCGGATAATTCACCCCTCCACTTT. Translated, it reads CASVGLADNSPLHF.